This T cell receptor (beta chain) was obtained from a study of blood T cell repertoires in COVID-19 (dated by TCRdb to the early 2020s). Study-wide context: Samples covering the acute and convalescent phases of COVID-19 were provided by collaborators in the United States, Italy and Spain. The repertoires were released in a freely available public database intended as a resource for research on the immune response to SARS-CoV-2. Deeply sampled blood TCRbeta repertoires from subjects exposed to, actively infected with, or recovered from COVID-19 were included in the dataset. Samples were obtained from the ongoing ImmuneRACE study (first 160 participants) and from 950 to 1,500 subjects provided by 6 global collaborators. Sample metadata almost always included a de-identified subject ID, COVID-19 status, age in years and sex. The prospective study material was composed of cDNA or gDNA derived from T cells, B-cell-depleted T cells, or PBMCs. Where HLA class I and class II types were available, the types were taken from metadata supplied by the sample provider, not from assay-based typing. The research as a whole found: Clinical and demographic metadata were provided uncurated, with the amount varying by source and participant.

A note on this clone: What this receptor recognizes is not known. Per-base quality was not reported, and no clone a single base away is much larger than it.

TCRbeta CDR3 regions were amplified from genomic DNA by means of the immunoSEQ Assay, a bias-controlled multiplex PCR. Regarding the original processing steps: Nucleated cell counts per sample were estimated from amplification of reference gene primers within the assay. To quantify the absolute abundance of each unique TCRbeta CDR3 rearrangement, sequence reads were collapsed and filtered. Productive Simpson clonality was computed per sample as the square root of Simpson's diversity index over productive rearrangements. TCRdb obtained this table from immuneACCESS and retained in-frame rearrangements with V and J assigned. These tables miss some clones; where compared with another copy, unresolved V genes account for less than half of the shortfall, and the remainder is unexplained. V, J and clone size are taken as reported in that table, and D and trimming were inferred from the DNA itself. The sample yields fewer than 350,000 clones; around 86% were counted once. In total, the top ten clones hold about 1.8% of the sample.

Participants in the prospective study were enrolled through a virtual design, were aged about 18 to 100 years, and lived in 24 United States geographic areas. Cohort assignment in the prospective study relied on participant-reported clinical history from a screening survey and a study questionnaire. Recovered participants in ImmuneRACE Cohort 3 were defined as having two consecutive negative NP/OP PCR tests, clearance from a healthcare professional, or resolution of symptoms. Mobile phlebotomists in the prospective study collected whole blood, serum and a nasopharyngeal or oropharyngeal swab from every participant. Participants in the prospective study had the option to provide additional blood draws and questionnaires over a roughly 2-month period. Before DNA extraction, prospective study blood samples were shipped either frozen or at room temperature. CDR1 is given as MNHEY and CDR2 as SMNVEV, both from the germline V gene (reference sequence). From the cysteine up to the phenylalanine, the CDR3 has a length of 16 residues. This entry keeps only the CDR3 DNA: 48 bases, framed from base 1. V and J are truncated by 5 bases and 9 bases respectively, leaving an intervening sequence of 20 bases.

Sequenced sample: PBMCs or T cells enriched from blood (not recorded which). This receptor was identified in a middle-aged woman who had recovered from COVID-19. This receptor chain uses TRBV27 and TRBJ1-6; the D gene is perhaps TRBD1, from 5 matching bases. Here the CDR3 is given as CASSPLVGALGSPLHF. Here is the DNA: TGTGCCAGCAGTCCCCTAGTAGGGGCTTTGGGTTCACCCCTCCACTTT.